This T cell receptor (beta chain) is from a study of T cells in Graves' hyperthyroidism and ophthalmopathy. RNA transcripts gave rise to amplified TCR beta CDR3 regions. A first-round RT-PCR of the TCR CDR3 used the HTBI primer set. TCRdb reanalysed the multiplex PCR reads using MiXCR and keeps one entry per CDR3 protein. Here the sample spans over 700,000 distinct CDR3 sequences, around a sixth being singletons. Sampled blood dates from first hyperthyroidism diagnosis, and it precedes any ophthalmopathy symptoms. About 10 ml of fresh peripheral blood supplied the PBMCs. Per germline, CDR1 SGHNT and CDR2 YYREEE (reference sequence). CDR3 size: 14 residues. V lost 2 bases and J lost 6, with 12 bases in between.

Specimen: blood. The sequence came from a woman in her forties or fifties with Graves' hyperthyroidism that later progressed to Graves' ophthalmopathy. The V and J genes are TRBV5-4 and TRBJ2-1, with a possible D match to TRBD1 (5 bases). This chain's CDR3 is CASSFQGIGNEQFF. The CDR3 DNA reads TGTGCCAGCAGCTTCCAGGGAATAGGCAATGAGCAGTTCTTC.